These T cell receptor beta chains were read from a single sample in a study of cytomegalovirus exposure and HLA in healthy donors. Here immunoSEQ multiplex PCR was the method, and the copy in TCRdb shows in-frame clones only, minus some. The sample gives 150,000 to 200,000 clones, approximately 86% of which show up once; approximately 1.7% is in the top ten. Sequenced sample: PBMCs. Receptors originate from a woman between 18 and 30 years old in good health and CMV-seronegative. Both conserved end residues are trimmed from each CDR3. Each record gives: J gene, V gene, clone size, CDR3 protein. Expanded clones are given a class, and other clones once, few, many or no size at all.

>TRBJ2-7|TRBV27|NA
ASSITGGAFDEQY
>TRBJ1-5|TRBV6-1|few
ASSESGGSNQPQH
>TRBJ2-4|TRBV19|NA
ASSPPGQGKNIQY
>TRBJ1-6|TRBV5-3|few
ARSRKAKSQADSPLH
>TRBJ2-5|TRBV27|once
ASSLQGRWETQY
>TRBJ1-2|TRBV7-9|NA
ASSLDSVQVVGQHYGYT
>TRBJ1-1|TRBV19|NA
ASSVTGGNTEAF
>TRBJ2-1|TRBV5-1|NA
ASSLLERNNEQF
>TRBJ2-7|TRBV29-1|few
SVEFGSGSYEQY
>TRBJ2-3|TRBV11-2|NA
ASSPTSVVQY
>TRBJ1-5|TRBV30|NA
AWDRGRSQPQH
>TRBJ1-4|TRBV10-3|NA
AISGDREGKLF
>TRBJ2-1|TRBV10-1|NA
ASSESPGGAGSYNEQF
>TRBJ1-5|TRBV6-7|NA
ASSYTGTLFNQPQH
>TRBJ2-1|TRBV18|NA
ASSPMPGTSGENEQF
>TRBJ1-1|TRBV2|NA
ASSEEGGTNTEAF
>TRBJ2-5|TRBV7-9|NA
ASTPQETQY
>TRBJ2-3|TRBV11-3|NA
ASSPGLAGADTQY
>TRBJ2-1|TRBV7-9|NA
ASSPTLGTSGGHYNEQF
>TRBJ1-2|TRBV4-3|NA
ASSQDTGRSRGPNGYT
>TRBJ1-4|TRBV18|NA
ASSTRESNDEKLF
>TRBJ1-6|TRBV30|NA
AWSGIGSSPLH
>TRBJ2-7|TRBV5-1|NA
ASSIGHLYEQY
>TRBJ1-2|TRBV7-2|NA
ASSLLVRTEIGGYT
>TRBJ2-3|TRBV5-4|NA
ASSFSPISTDTQY
>NA|TRBV11-1|few
ASSFAGRSSYEQY
>TRBJ1-6|TRBV5-6|few
ASSLFRTYNSPLH
>TRBJ1-5|TRBV6-6|NA
ASRLDRNSNQPQH
>TRBJ1-1|TRBV18|NA
ASSPLGGRREAF
>TRBJ1-5|TRBV10-2|NA
ASSAGTGGNQPQH
>TRBJ1-2|TRBV5-1|NA
ASSLAESGTGGNYGYT
>TRBJ1-4|TRBV10-3|NA
ASKSIGEDNEKLF
>TRBJ2-7|TRBV9|NA
ASSVNSPTYEQY
>TRBJ1-6|TRBV2|NA
ASSRTESPLH
>TRBJ1-2|TRBV11-2|NA
ASSRQGNYGYT
>TRBJ2-3|TRBV7-3|NA
ASSPQPGLLTDTQY
>TRBJ1-1|TRBV30|once
AWSRTGWTEAF
>TRBJ2-3|TRBV11-2|once
ASGPWTLGGDTQY
>TRBJ2-1|TRBV9|once
ASSATISTGIGSYNEQF
>TRBJ2-3|TRBV7-3|NA
ASSLLGGHGTDTQY
>TRBJ1-2|TRBV19|NA
ASSTPRRGYT
>TRBJ2-2|TRBV7-8|NA
ASSLWLAGDGGELF
>TRBJ1-5|TRBV30|NA
AWGTGASNQPQH
>TRBJ1-2|TRBV5-5|NA
ASRQTGSSGGYT
>TRBJ2-2|TRBV29-1|NA
SAGTMYTGELF
>TRBJ2-1|TRBV7-2|once
ASSLVSGGSSYNEQF
>TRBJ1-5|TRBV7-6|NA
ASSAQQGGSNQPQH
>NA|TRBV4-1|once
ASSLGQGATYEQY
>TRBJ1-4|TRBV7-7|NA
ASSPRTGEKLF
>TRBJ1-3|TRBV19|NA
ASRTGQTSGNTIY
>TRBJ2-3|TRBV7-8|NA
ASSLNGRAPDTQY
>TRBJ2-5|TRBV6-1|NA
ASSEWGVGIQETQY
>TRBJ2-3|TRBV18|NA
ASSPTTGKDTQY